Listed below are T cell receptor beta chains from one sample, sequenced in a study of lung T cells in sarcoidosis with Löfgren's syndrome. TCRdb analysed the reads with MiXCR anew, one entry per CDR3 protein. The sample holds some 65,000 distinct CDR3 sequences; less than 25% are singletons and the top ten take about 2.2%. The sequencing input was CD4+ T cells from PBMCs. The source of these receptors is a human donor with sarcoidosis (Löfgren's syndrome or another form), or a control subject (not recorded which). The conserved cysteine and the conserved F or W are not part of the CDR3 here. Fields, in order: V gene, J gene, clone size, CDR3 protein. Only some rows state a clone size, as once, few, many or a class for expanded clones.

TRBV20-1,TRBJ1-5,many,SAREGQVNQPQH
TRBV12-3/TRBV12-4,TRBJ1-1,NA,AGSKGGGMNTEAF
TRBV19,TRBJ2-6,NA,ASKTGAGANVLT
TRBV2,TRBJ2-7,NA,ASSEGGRGRGNYEQY
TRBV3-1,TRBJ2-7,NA,ASSRKQGSSYEQY
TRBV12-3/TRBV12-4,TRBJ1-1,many,ASSLRGDSTEAF
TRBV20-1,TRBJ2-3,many,SARESTDTQY
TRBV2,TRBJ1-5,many,ASKGQSNQPQH
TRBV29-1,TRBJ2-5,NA,SVPTSGGVETQY
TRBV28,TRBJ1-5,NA,ASTERGVRQVLNNDQPQH
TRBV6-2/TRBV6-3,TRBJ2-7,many,ASSYSASGSYEQY
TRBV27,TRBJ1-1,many,ASRTTGTTEAF